Sequencing of this T cell receptor beta chain was carried out in a study of CD8 T cells in Susac syndrome. Random hexamers were used to reverse transcribe the RNA input (0.5 to 1 ug). Amplification of TCR beta CDR3 used immunoSEQ multiplex PCR across 54 Vbeta and 13 Jbeta. TCRdb passed the immunoSEQ multiplex PCR reads through MiXCR, listing each CDR3 protein once. The table lists some 110,000 distinct CDR3 sequences, just under 95% of them singletons, with about 0.096% in the top ten. V was trimmed by 4 bases and J by 3 bases, leaving 13 bases between them. Germline loops: CDR1 SGHAT, CDR2 FQNNGV. The CDR3 length is 15 residues.

The receptor comes from a human donor with multiple sclerosis. The sample consisted of CD4+ T cells from PBMCs. The V gene is TRBV11-2, the J gene TRBJ2-1, with D perhaps TRBD1 (6 bases). Here the CDR3 reads CASSWGLRDYNEQFF. The CDR3 nucleotides read TGTGCCAGCAGCTGGGGGCTCCGGGACTACAATGAGCAGTTCTTC. Variable domain in full (rest from reference TRBV11-2 and TRBJ2-1): EAGVAQSPRYKIIEKRQSVAFWCNPISGHATLYWYQQILGQGPKLLIQFQNNGVVDDSQLPKDRFSAERLKGVDSTLKIQPAKLEDSAVYLCASSWGLRDYNEQFFGPGTRLTVL.